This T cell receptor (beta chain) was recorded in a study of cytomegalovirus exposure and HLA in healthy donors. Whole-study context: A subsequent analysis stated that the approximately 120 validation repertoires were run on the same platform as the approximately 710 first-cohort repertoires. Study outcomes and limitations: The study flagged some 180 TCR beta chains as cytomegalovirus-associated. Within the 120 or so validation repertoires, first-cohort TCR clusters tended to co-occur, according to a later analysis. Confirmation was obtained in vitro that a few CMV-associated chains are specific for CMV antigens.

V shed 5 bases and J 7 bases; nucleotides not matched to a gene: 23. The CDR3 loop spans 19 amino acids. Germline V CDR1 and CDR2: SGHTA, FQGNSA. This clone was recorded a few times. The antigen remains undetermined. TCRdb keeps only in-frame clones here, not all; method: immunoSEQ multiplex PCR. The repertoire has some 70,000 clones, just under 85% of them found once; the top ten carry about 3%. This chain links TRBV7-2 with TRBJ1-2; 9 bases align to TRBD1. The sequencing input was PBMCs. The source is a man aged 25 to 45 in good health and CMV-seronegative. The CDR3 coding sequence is TGTGCCAGCAGCATCCAACCCCTGGGGACAGGGCTGAGGTCTCGTGGCTACACCTTC. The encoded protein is CASSIQPLGTGLRSRGYTF.